This passage covers 2 T cell receptor beta chains from one sample sequenced in a study of identifying expanded T cells in peripheral blood. Method: immunoSEQ multiplex PCR; TCRdb's copy keeps in-frame clones and lacks some. The data show tens of thousands of clones, with more than 75% seen just once and 3.5% to 5% held by the top ten. The source material was blood. The receptors were gathered from a person aged 18-70 years in good health.

The chain recombines TRBV7-8 with TRBJ1-1; a possible D gene is TRBD1 (5 bases). This CDR3 spans 16 amino acids. The ends were cut back, 5 bases at V and 5 bases at J, with 21 bases in the middle. CDR1 and CDR2 (germline): SGHVS, FQNEAQ. DNA for the CDR3: TGTGCCAGCAGCCAACGAGCGGGGGGACGGGGAACTGAAGCTTTCTTT. Translation: CASSQRAGGRGTEAFF.

The rearrangement uses TRBV19 and TRBJ1-1; 8 bases match TRBD1. The CDR3 totals 17 residues. V was clipped by 3 bases and J by 5 bases; unmatched bases: 14. In germline, CDR1 is LNHDA, CDR2 SQIVND (reference sequence). For the CDR3, the DNA is TGTGCCAGTAGTATGTATTTAGGGCAGGGGGCCGATACTGAAGCTTTCTTT. This translates into CASSMYLGQGADTEAFF.